Listed here are 18 T cell receptor beta chains from one sample, sequenced in a study of technical replicates of blood from four donors. The data were produced by immunoSEQ multiplex PCR, yet TCRdb's version contains in-frame clones alone and is incomplete. The sample gives roughly 50,000 clones, about 93% of which show up once; around 4.2% is in the top ten. The specimen sequenced was PBMCs. These receptors were collected from a human donor in good health. Some clones in this sample may be carry-over from other donors' samples.

CDR3 loop: CAISESETQETQYF. In DNA, the CDR3 is TGTGCCATCAGTGAGTCGGAGACGCAAGAGACCCAGTACTTC. V and J are TRBV10-3 and TRBJ2-5; no reliable D call. The CDR3 covers 14 residues. V was cut by 0 bases and J by 2 bases, with 7 bases left in between. Germline lookup yields CDR1 ENHRY and CDR2 SYGVKD.

This clone occurred once. The rearrangement links TRBV10-3 to TRBJ1-4; a possible D gene is TRBD1 (6 bases). The V end was cut by 4 bases, the J end by 5 bases, with 8 bases between. The CDR3 is 13 amino acids. Germline loops: CDR1 ENHRY, CDR2 SYGVKD. The CDR3: CAISGQENEKLFF. CDR3 coding DNA: TGTGCCATCAGTGGACAGGAAAATGAAAAACTGTTTTTT.

The V call is TRBV5-1, the J call TRBJ2-4, with D maybe TRBD1 (5 bases). V lost 4 bases, J lost 2 bases, and 22 bases lay in between. The CDR3 loop spans 18 amino acids. CDR1 and CDR2 from the germline V gene are SGHRS and YFSETQ. CDR3 in amino acids: CASSPARQDTPTKNIQYF. The DNA for the CDR3 is TGCGCCAGCAGCCCGGCCCGGCAGGACACCCCGACCAAAAACATTCAGTACTTC.

The chain couples TRBV4-2 to TRBJ2-7, with 10 bases identical to TRBD2. Germline assignment: CDR1 LGHNA and CDR2 YNFKEQ. After removal of 2 bases from V and 3 bases from J, the junction contained 10 bases not matched to a gene. The CDR3 runs to 17 residues. The CDR3: CASSQHDITSGDYEQYF. The CDR3 coding sequence is TGTGCCAGCAGCCAACATGACATAACTAGCGGGGACTACGAGCAGTACTTC.

This chain links TRBV18 with TRBJ1-2; no definite D call. This CDR3 spans 14 amino acids. Germline CDR1 and CDR2: KGHSH and LQKENI. Trimming shortened V by 6 bases and J by 4 bases, and 15 bases separated the two germline ends. The CDR3 bases are TGTGCCAGCTCTCCCTCGGGAGGCGGCTATGGCTACACCTTC. Amino acid sequence: CASSPSGGGYGYTF.

This clone was observed many times. The V call is TRBV7-9, the J call TRBJ2-1; TRBD2 aligns across 13 bases. CDR3 length: 15 amino acids. The junction had 5 bases not matched to a gene; V was cut back by 5 bases and J by 7 bases. The germline CDR1 and CDR2 sequences are SEHNR and FQNEAQ (reference sequence). This CDR3 reads CASSELAGGENEQFF. The CDR3 DNA follows: TGTGCCAGCAGCGAACTAGCGGGAGGGGAGAATGAGCAGTTCTTC.

This clone was detected once. The genes are TRBV30 and TRBJ2-3, with D maybe TRBD1 (5 bases). V gave up 1 base and J gave up 0 bases, with 8 bases separating them. This CDR3 is 14 amino acids long. Germline V gene lookup returns CDR1 GTSNPN and CDR2 SVGIG (reference sequence). The CDR3 loop is CAWSEGPSTDTQYF. The CDR3 region has the DNA TGTGCCTGGAGTGAGGGGCCAAGCACAGATACGCAGTATTTT.

The chain employs TRBV7-8 and TRBJ1-5, with a tentative D call TRBD1 (5 bases). Germline CDR1 and CDR2: SGHVS and FQNEAQ. The CDR3 is 14 amino acids. V was trimmed by 1 base and J by 6 bases, leaving 10 bases between them. CDR3 amino acids: CASSLVGGTQPQHF. Written as DNA, the CDR3 is TGTGCCAGCAGCTTAGTGGGGGGAACTCAGCCCCAGCATTTT.

The chain joins TRBV12-5 to TRBJ2-2, with TRBD2 as a possible D gene (5 bases). The CDR3 extends over 14 amino acids. Trimming removed 6 bases at V and 3 bases at J, with 11 bases between. Germline V gene sequence: CDR1 LGHNT, CDR2 FRNRAP. In DNA form, the CDR3 reads TGTGCTAGTGGGGGAGCCACGTACACCGGGGAGCTGTTTTTT. This gives the protein CASGGATYTGELFF.

The chain uses TRBV7-3 and TRBJ1-1; D might be TRBD1 (5 bases). This CDR3 has 13 residues. In germline, CDR1 is SGHTA, CDR2 FQGTGA. V was shortened by 5 bases and J by 2 bases, with 9 bases between the two germline ends. The CDR3 reads CASSKDRNTEAFF. The CDR3 DNA reads as TGTGCCAGCAGCAAAGACAGAAACACTGAAGCTTTCTTT.

In its sample, this clone is medium-sized. V and J are TRBV30 and TRBJ1-6; TRBD1 might be the D (6 bases). The ends were cut back, 2 bases at V and 7 bases at J, with 15 bases in the middle. The CDR3 consists of 15 residues. From germline, CDR1 is GTSNPN and CDR2 SVGIG (reference sequence). Written as DNA, the CDR3 is TGTGCCTGGAGTCCCCCAGGGGCGGAGAATTCACCCCTCCACTTT. This gives the protein CAWSPPGAENSPLHF.

The V call is TRBV7-2, the J call TRBJ2-1; TRBD2 agrees at 12 bases. Germline-derived CDR1 and CDR2 are SGHTA and FQGNSA. After removal of 2 bases from V and 10 bases from J, the junction contained 6 bases not matched to a gene. The CDR3 runs to 15 residues. Here the CDR3 DNA reads TGTGCCAGCAGCTTAAGACCCGGACTAGCGGGAGAGCAGTTCTTC. Amino acids: CASSLRPGLAGEQFF. Using reference TRBV7-2 and TRBJ2-1 for the parts outside the CDR3, the full variable domain is GAGVSQSPSNKVTEKGKDVELRCDPISGHTALYWYRQSLGQGLEFLIYFQGNSAPDKSGLPSDRFSAERTGGSVSTLTIQRTQQEDSAVYLCASSLRPGLAGEQFFGPGTRLTVL.

This clone has a single count. The DNA for the CDR3 is TGTGCCAGCAGCGGACAGGGCCCTGAAGCTTTCTTT. Translating gives CASSGQGPEAFF. The V and J genes are TRBV9 and TRBJ1-1, with 7 positions matching TRBD1. Trimming took 3 bases from V and 6 from J; bases not matched to a gene: 2. Looked up from germline, CDR1 is SGDLS and CDR2 is YYNGEE. The CDR3 covers 12 residues.

The chain links TRBV7-9 to TRBJ2-7, with 11 positions matching TRBD2. There are 16 residues in the CDR3. After removal of 3 bases from V and 5 bases from J, the junction contained 9 bases not matched to a gene. CDR1 is SEHNR and CDR2 is FQNEAQ in the germline V gene (reference sequence). In DNA form, the CDR3 reads TGTGCCAGCAGCTTGACTAGCGGGGCTCTGAGGGACGAGCAGTACTTC. Its translation is CASSLTSGALRDEQYF.

The chain uses TRBV5-6 and TRBJ2-5; a possible D gene is TRBD1 (8 bases). The length of the CDR3 is 19 residues. CDR1 is SGHDT and CDR2 is YYEEEE in the germline V gene. V lost 1 base, J lost 1 base, and 23 bases lay in between. CDR3 residues: CASSLFLGQGPGGQETQYF. The CDR3 bases are TGTGCCAGCAGCTTGTTTCTAGGACAGGGCCCGGGAGGCCAAGAGACCCAGTACTTC.

This rearrangement joins TRBV5-4 to TRBJ1-1; the match to TRBD1 covers 7 bases. CDR3 length equals 14 residues. CDR1 is SGHNT and CDR2 is YYREEE in the germline V gene (reference sequence). The ends lost 0 bases at V and 5 bases at J; junction bases unmatched: 4. CDR3 amino acids: CASSLEQGRTEAFF. CDR3 nucleotide sequence: TGTGCCAGCAGCTTGGAACAGGGGCGAACTGAAGCTTTCTTT. The full variable domain, with the rest looked up from reference TRBV5-4 and TRBJ1-1, is ETGVTQSPTHLIKTRGQQVTLRCSSQSGHNTVSWYQQALGQGPQFIFQYYREEENGRGNFPPRFSGLQFPNYSSELNVNALELDDSALYLCASSLEQGRTEAFFGQGTRLTVV.

This chain uses TRBV7-9 with TRBJ1-1, with 8 bases aligning to TRBD1. V shed 5 bases and J 2 bases; nucleotides not matched to a gene: 7. The germline V gene has CDR1 SEHNR and CDR2 FQNEAQ (reference sequence). The CDR3 length is 15 residues. CDR3 protein: CASSEHRGTNTEAFF. CDR3 coding DNA: TGTGCCAGCAGCGAACACAGGGGGACTAACACTGAAGCTTTCTTT.

This clone was counted a single time. The V gene is TRBV20-1, the J gene TRBJ2-7; 7 positions match TRBD2. The V segment lost 6 bases and the J segment 6 bases; nucleotides outside the gene matches: 5. The CDR3 covers 11 residues. CDR1 is DFQATT and CDR2 is SNEGSKA in the germline V gene (reference sequence). CDR3: CSAFGEGEQYF. The DNA for the CDR3 is TGCAGTGCGTTTGGGGAGGGCGAGCAGTACTTC.